This T cell receptor beta chain was identified in a study of blood T cell repertoires in COVID-19. Profiled with immunoSEQ multiplex PCR; TCRdb holds only in-frame clones, not every one. Here the sample spans a few hundred thousand clones, roughly 84% being singletons. Germline CDR1 and CDR2: MNHNY and SVGAGI (reference sequence). This CDR3 contains 14 residues. The V and J ends lost 7 bases and 2 bases, in that order; junction bases with no gene match: 2. Sequencing was carried out using peripheral blood. The chain carries TRBV6-6 and TRBJ2-1; 10 bases align to TRBD2. This sequence originates from a woman aged 18-35 years with acute or convalescent COVID-19. CDR3 sequence (DNA): TGTGCCAGCAAAGGACTAGCGGCCTACAATGAGCAGTTCTTC. It encodes CASKGLAAYNEQFF.